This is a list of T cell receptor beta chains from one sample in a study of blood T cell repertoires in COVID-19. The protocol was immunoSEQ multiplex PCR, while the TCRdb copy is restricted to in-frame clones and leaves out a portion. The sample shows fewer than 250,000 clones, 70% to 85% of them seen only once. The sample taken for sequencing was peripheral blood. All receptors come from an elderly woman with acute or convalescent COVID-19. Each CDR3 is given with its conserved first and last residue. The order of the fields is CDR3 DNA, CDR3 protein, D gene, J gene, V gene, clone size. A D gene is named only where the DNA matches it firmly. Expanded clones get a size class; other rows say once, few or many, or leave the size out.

TGTGCCAGCAGCCTAGACAGGGGCGGCACAGATACGCAGTATTTT	CASSLDRGGTDTQYF	TRBD1	TRBJ2-3	TRBV27	.
TGTGCCAGCAGTGACCAGGGTTTAGGTACTGAAGCTTTCTTT	CASSDQGLGTEAFF	.	TRBJ1-1	TRBV2	.
TGTGCCTGGAGAACAGGGGCCAGCTATGGCTACACCTTC	CAWRTGASYGYTF	TRBD1	TRBJ1-2	TRBV30	.
TGTGCCAGCAGGCGGGACAGGAGACAAGAAGAGACCCAGTACTTC	CASRRDRRQEETQYF	TRBD1	TRBJ2-5	TRBV3-1/TRBV3-2	.
TGTGCCAGCAGTTATCTAGTAACAGATACGCAGTATTTT	CASSYLVTDTQYF	.	TRBJ2-3	TRBV6-2/TRBV6-3	.
TGTGCCAGCAGCTTAGGTCTCCTAATAAACACCGGGGAGCTGTTTTTT	CASSLGLLINTGELFF	.	TRBJ2-2	TRBV7-2	.
TGTGCCAGCCAATCCACAGGGTTTGGCTCTGGAAACACCATATATTTT	CASQSTGFGSGNTIYF	.	TRBJ1-3	TRBV28	.
TGTGCCAGCACTTTGGACAGGGGGCGGGGACAGCCCCAGCATTTT	CASTLDRGRGQPQHF	TRBD1	TRBJ1-5	TRBV2	.
TGTGCCAGCAGTTTCGGACAGTACTACGAGCAGTACTTC	CASSFGQYYEQYF	.	TRBJ2-7	TRBV2	.
TGTGCCAGCAGCCAAGGGAGGAGCGGGGGTGGCGAGACCCAGTACTTC	CASSQGRSGGGETQYF	TRBD2	TRBJ2-5	TRBV3-1/TRBV3-2	.
TGTGCCAGCGTACAGGGGGTTAAAGGCTACACCTTC	CASVQGVKGYTF	TRBD1	TRBJ1-2	TRBV28	.
TGCAGCGTTGTAACCGGGGGACCGAATGAGCAGTTCTTC	CSVVTGGPNEQFF	.	TRBJ2-1	TRBV29-1	.
TGTGCCAGCAGCTTACTAGCGGGAGGCTCAGATACGCAGTATTTT	CASSLLAGGSDTQYF	TRBD2	TRBJ2-3	TRBV11-2	.
TGTGCCAGCAGCTTAGCCCAAAGGACAGGGCTCGGCGAGCAGTACTTC	CASSLAQRTGLGEQYF	TRBD1	TRBJ2-7	TRBV7-8	.
TGTGCCAGCAGTGAGGCAGTACCCCACGCTGAAGCTTTCTTT	CASSEAVPHAEAFF	.	TRBJ1-1	TRBV6-1	few
TGTGCCAGCAGCGTAGCTACCGTAGCGGGGGAGACCCAGTACTTC	CASSVATVAGETQYF	TRBD2	TRBJ2-5	TRBV9	once
TGCGCCAGCAGCCAGGGACAGTCCAGCCAAGAGACCCAGTACTTC	CASSQGQSSQETQYF	TRBD1	TRBJ2-5	TRBV4-1	.
TGTGCCACCAGTGATACAATATCGGATACGCAGTATTTT	CATSDTISDTQYF	.	TRBJ2-3	TRBV24-1	.
TGCGCCAGCAGCGTGGACTACAGGGGGCAAGGCGGGGAGCTGTTTTTT	CASSVDYRGQGGELFF	TRBD1	TRBJ2-2	TRBV5-1	.
TGTGCCAGCAGCAGGGGACAGGGGATAGTAGCTGAAGCTTTCTTT	CASSRGQGIVAEAFF	TRBD1	TRBJ1-1	TRBV5-8	.
TGCGCCAGCAGCTTGGGACAGGGGTCGTTCGCGAGCCAAGAGACCCAGTACTTC	CASSLGQGSFASQETQYF	TRBD1	TRBJ2-5	TRBV5-1	.
TGTGCCAGCAGTTACTCAGAGGGTAGCTCCTACGAGCAGTACTTC	CASSYSEGSSYEQYF	.	TRBJ2-7	TRBV6-5	.
TGTGCCAGCAGTCTCCAGGGGGCTGAAGCTTTCTTT	CASSLQGAEAFF	TRBD1	TRBJ1-1	TRBV12-3/TRBV12-4	.
TGTGCCAGCAGCCCAGGACAGCGGGGGCCTGATACGCAGTATTTT	CASSPGQRGPDTQYF	TRBD2	TRBJ2-3	TRBV11-2	.
TGTGCCAGCAGCTCATTGACAGGGGAATATGAAAAACTGTTTTTT	CASSSLTGEYEKLFF	TRBD1	TRBJ1-4	TRBV4-2	.
TGTGCCATCAGTGACTTGGCACACGAGCAGTACTTC	CAISDLAHEQYF	.	TRBJ2-7	TRBV10-3	few
TGTGCCAGCAGCTTGAGGTCCGGGCAGCCCCAGCATTTT	CASSLRSGQPQHF	.	TRBJ1-5	TRBV7-2	.
TGCGCCAGCAGCTTGGCAGGGCACTACGAGCAGTACTTC	CASSLAGHYEQYF	.	TRBJ2-7	TRBV5-1	.
TGTGCCAGCAGCATGGGACAGGACGTCTCGAACACCGGGGAGCTGTTTTTT	CASSMGQDVSNTGELFF	TRBD1	TRBJ2-2	TRBV7-3	few
TGTGCCTGGAGTGACGGGACCGGGGAGCTGTTTTTT	CAWSDGTGELFF	.	TRBJ2-2	TRBV30	.
TGTGCCAGCAGAAGGACGGGAAACACCGGGGAGCTGTTTTTT	CASRRTGNTGELFF	.	TRBJ2-2	TRBV5-6	.
TGCAGCGTTGAATTGGCAGGGCGGGGGGAAAACATTCAGTACTTC	CSVELAGRGENIQYF	TRBD2	TRBJ2-4	TRBV29-1	.
TGTGCCAGCAGCTTAGGCCAGTCCGGGGGTAATGAGCAGTTCTTC	CASSLGQSGGNEQFF	.	TRBJ2-1	TRBV7-9	.
TGTGCCATCAGTGAGTCGGCGGGTTCCACTGAAGCTTTCTTT	CAISESAGSTEAFF	.	TRBJ1-1	TRBV10-3	.
TGTGCCAGCAGCTTAGGTGGAGGGCAAAACAATGAGCAGTTCTTC	CASSLGGGQNNEQFF	.	TRBJ2-1	TRBV7-2	.
TGTGCCAGCGGGACAGGGGCTGCCTACGAGCAGTACTTC	CASGTGAAYEQYF	TRBD1	TRBJ2-7	TRBV2	.
TGCGCCAGCAGCCAACGCGACAGTGGCACAGATACGCAGTATTTT	CASSQRDSGTDTQYF	.	TRBJ2-3	TRBV4-3	.
TGTGCCACTTCGGACAGGGTTAATGAAAAACTGTTTTTT	CATSDRVNEKLFF	TRBD1	TRBJ1-4	TRBV19	.
TGTGCCAGCAGCCCGCCGGGACAGGGGGCCGGAGCTTTCTTT	CASSPPGQGAGAFF	TRBD1	TRBJ1-1	TRBV4-2	.
TGTGCCAGCAGTGACAGGGGGTTCTCCTACGAGCAGTACTTC	CASSDRGFSYEQYF	TRBD1	TRBJ2-7	TRBV25-1	.
TGTGCCAGCAGCGTGTCGGGACAGAACTATGGCTACACCTTC	CASSVSGQNYGYTF	TRBD1	TRBJ1-2	TRBV9	.
TGTGCCAGCTCACCGGACAGGCCCTCTGGAAACACCATATATTTT	CASSPDRPSGNTIYF	TRBD1	TRBJ1-3	TRBV18	.
TGTGCCAGCAGCCCTCAGCAGGACAGGGGGCCTTACGAGCAGTACTTC	CASSPQQDRGPYEQYF	TRBD1	TRBJ2-7	TRBV14	once
TGTGCCAGCAGCGCGGGACAGATGAACACTGAAGCTTTCTTT	CASSAGQMNTEAFF	TRBD1	TRBJ1-1	TRBV7-2	.
TGTGCCAGCTCACCAGTAGGAGTAACAGGGAGTAATTCACCCCTCCACTTT	CASSPVGVTGSNSPLHF	.	TRBJ1-6	TRBV18	.
TGTGCCAGCAGCTTAGTAGGGCTAGCGGGAGGAACCGGGGAGCTGTTTTTT	CASSLVGLAGGTGELFF	TRBD2	TRBJ2-2	TRBV7-2	.
TGTGCCAGCAACCTACCGTTTCCGGGAAACACTTACACTGAAGCTTTCTTT	CASNLPFPGNTYTEAFF	.	TRBJ1-1	TRBV7-2	.
TGTGCCAGCAGCCCGCGGACTGGAGACTACGAGCAGTACTTC	CASSPRTGDYEQYF	.	TRBJ2-7	TRBV9	.
TGTGCCAGCTCACCGACGGGGAATCAGCCCCAGCATTTT	CASSPTGNQPQHF	.	TRBJ1-5	TRBV18	.
TGTGCCAGCACCAGACAGTCTGAAGCTTTCTTT	CASTRQSEAFF	.	TRBJ1-1	TRBV2	.
TGCGCCAGCAGCCAAGCCCTAACTAGCGGGAGGGCCGTAAATACGCAGTATTTT	CASSQALTSGRAVNTQYF	TRBD2	TRBJ2-3	TRBV4-3	.
TGTGCCAGCTCACCCGGAGGGACAGGGACTGAAGCTTTCTTT	CASSPGGTGTEAFF	TRBD1	TRBJ1-1	TRBV18	.
TGCGCCAGCAGCTTTCGCGACAGTTACACAGATACGCAGTATTTT	CASSFRDSYTDTQYF	.	TRBJ2-3	TRBV5-1	.
TGTGCCAGTACCACCCGGACAGGGGTCAATCAGCCCCAGCATTTT	CASTTRTGVNQPQHF	TRBD1	TRBJ1-5	TRBV19	.
TGCGCCAGCAGCCAAGCAGGGGCGGGGGACATTCAGTACTTC	CASSQAGAGDIQYF	.	TRBJ2-4	TRBV4-1	.
TGTGCCAGCAGCTCCGGACTGATAACTAATGAAAAACTGTTTTTT	CASSSGLITNEKLFF	.	TRBJ1-4	TRBV5-4	few
TGCAGCGTTCCAGGGACTGATATGAACACTGAAGCTTTCTTT	CSVPGTDMNTEAFF	.	TRBJ1-1	TRBV29-1	.
TGTGCCAGCAGGCGCCGGGACAGACCTTACAATGAGCAGTTCTTC	CASRRRDRPYNEQFF	TRBD1	TRBJ2-1	TRBV6-5	.
TGCAGTGCTAGTTCTAGCCCCAAAGAGACCCAGTACTTC	CSASSSPKETQYF	.	TRBJ2-5	TRBV20-1	.